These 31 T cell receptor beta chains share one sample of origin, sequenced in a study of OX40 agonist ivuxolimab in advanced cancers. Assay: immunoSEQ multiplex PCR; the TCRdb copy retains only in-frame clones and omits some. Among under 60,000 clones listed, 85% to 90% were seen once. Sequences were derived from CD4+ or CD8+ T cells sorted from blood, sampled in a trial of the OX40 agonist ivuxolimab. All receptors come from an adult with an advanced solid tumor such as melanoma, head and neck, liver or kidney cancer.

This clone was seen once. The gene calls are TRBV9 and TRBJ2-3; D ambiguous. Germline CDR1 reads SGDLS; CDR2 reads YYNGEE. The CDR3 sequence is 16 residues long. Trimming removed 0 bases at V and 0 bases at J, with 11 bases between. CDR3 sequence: CASSVVVAASTDTQYF. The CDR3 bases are TGTGCCAGCAGCGTAGTGGTCGCGGCTAGCACAGATACGCAGTATTTT.

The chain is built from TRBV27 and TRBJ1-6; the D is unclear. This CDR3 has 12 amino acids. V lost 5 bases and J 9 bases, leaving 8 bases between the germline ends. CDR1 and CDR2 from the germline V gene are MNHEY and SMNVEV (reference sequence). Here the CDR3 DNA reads TGTGCCAGCAGTCCCGTTTTTTCACCCCTCCACTTT. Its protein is CASSPVFSPLHF.

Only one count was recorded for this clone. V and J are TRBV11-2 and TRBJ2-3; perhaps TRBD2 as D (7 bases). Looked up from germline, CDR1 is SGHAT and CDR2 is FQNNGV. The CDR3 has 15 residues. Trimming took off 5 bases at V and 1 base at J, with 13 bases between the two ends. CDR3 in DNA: TGTGCCAGCAGCCTGTGGGGGGGCGGCACAGATACGCAGTATTTT. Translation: CASSLWGGGTDTQYF.

CDR3 coding DNA: TGTGCCAGCAGCTTGTGGGAGGGGGCCACAGATACGCAGTATTTT. Translating it yields CASSLWEGATDTQYF. V is TRBV5-6 and J is TRBJ2-3; D is possibly TRBD1 or TRBD2 (7 bases each). Trimming took 1 base from V and 2 from J, leaving 11 bases between them. Germline assignment: CDR1 SGHDT and CDR2 YYEEEE. The CDR3 is made up of 15 amino acids.

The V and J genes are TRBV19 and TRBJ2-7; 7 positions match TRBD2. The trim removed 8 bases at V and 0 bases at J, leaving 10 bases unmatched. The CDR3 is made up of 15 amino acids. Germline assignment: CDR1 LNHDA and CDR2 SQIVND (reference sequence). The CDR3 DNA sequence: TGTGCCAGTGGGGTAGCGGGTACGAGCTCCTACGAGCAGTACTTC. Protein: CASGVAGTSSYEQYF. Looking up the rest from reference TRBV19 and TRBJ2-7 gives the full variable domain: DGGITQSPKYLFRKEGQNVTLSCEQNLNHDAMYWYRQDPGQGLRLIYYSQIVNDFQKGDIAEGYSVSREKKESFPLTVTSAQKNPTAFYLCASGVAGTSSYEQYFGPGTRLTVT.

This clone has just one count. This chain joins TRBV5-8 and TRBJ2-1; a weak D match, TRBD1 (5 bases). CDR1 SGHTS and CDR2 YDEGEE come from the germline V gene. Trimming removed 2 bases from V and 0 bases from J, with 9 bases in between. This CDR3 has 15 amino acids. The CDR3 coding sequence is TGTGCCAGCAGCTTTCGACAGAGCTCCTACAATGAGCAGTTCTTC. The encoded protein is CASSFRQSSYNEQFF.

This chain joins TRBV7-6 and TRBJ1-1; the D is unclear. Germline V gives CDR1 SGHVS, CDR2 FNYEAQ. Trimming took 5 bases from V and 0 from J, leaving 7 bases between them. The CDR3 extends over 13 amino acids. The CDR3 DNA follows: TGTGCCAGCAGCCCAATAATGAACACTGAAGCTTTCTTT. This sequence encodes CASSPIMNTEAFF.

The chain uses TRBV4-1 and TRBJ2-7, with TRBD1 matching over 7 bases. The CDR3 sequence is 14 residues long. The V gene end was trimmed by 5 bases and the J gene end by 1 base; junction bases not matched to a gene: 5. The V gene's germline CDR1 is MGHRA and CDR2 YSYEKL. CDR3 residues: CASSTGTVSYEQYF. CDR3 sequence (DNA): TGCGCCAGCAGCACCGGGACAGTTTCCTACGAGCAGTACTTC.

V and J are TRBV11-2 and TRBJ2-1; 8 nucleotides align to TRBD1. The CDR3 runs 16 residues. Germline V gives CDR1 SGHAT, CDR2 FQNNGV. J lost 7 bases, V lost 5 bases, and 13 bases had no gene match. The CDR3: CASSPPLRRGRNEQFF. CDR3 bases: TGTGCCAGCAGCCCACCCCTCCGCAGGGGGCGAAATGAGCAGTTCTTC.

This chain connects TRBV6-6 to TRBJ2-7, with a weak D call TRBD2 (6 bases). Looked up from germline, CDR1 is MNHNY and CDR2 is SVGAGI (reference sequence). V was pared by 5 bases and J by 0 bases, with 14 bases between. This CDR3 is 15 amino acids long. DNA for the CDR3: TGTGCCAGCAGTCCCGGGACTTTCAGCTCCTACGAGCAGTACTTC. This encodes CASSPGTFSSYEQYF.

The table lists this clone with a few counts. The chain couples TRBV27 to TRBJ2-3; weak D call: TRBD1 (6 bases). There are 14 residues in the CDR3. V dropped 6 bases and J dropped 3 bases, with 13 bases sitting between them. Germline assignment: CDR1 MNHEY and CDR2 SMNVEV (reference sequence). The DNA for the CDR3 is TGTGCCAGCAGGCCTGACAGGTGGACAGATACGCAGTATTTT. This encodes CASRPDRWTDTQYF.

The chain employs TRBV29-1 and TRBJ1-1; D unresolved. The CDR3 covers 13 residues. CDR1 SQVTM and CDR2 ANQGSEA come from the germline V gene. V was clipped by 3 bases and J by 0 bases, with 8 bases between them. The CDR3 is CSVDPAVNTEAFF. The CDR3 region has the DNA TGCAGCGTTGATCCCGCCGTGAACACTGAAGCTTTCTTT. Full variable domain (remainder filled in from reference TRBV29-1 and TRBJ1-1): SAVISQKPSRDICQRGTSLTIQCQVDSQVTMMFWYRQQPGQSLTLIATANQGSEATYESGFVIDKFPISRPNLTFSTLTVSNMSPEDSSIYLCSVDPAVNTEAFFGQGTRLTVV.

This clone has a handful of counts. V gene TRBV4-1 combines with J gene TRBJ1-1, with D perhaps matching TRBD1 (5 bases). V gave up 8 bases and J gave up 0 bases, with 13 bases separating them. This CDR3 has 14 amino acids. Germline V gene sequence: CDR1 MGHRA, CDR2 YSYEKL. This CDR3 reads CASSKTAMNTEAFF. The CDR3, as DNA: TGCGCCAGCTCAAAGACAGCAATGAACACTGAAGCTTTCTTT.

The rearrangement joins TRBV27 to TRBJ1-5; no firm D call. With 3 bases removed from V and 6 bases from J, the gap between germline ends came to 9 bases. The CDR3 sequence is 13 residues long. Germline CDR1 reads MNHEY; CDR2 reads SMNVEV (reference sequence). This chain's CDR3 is CASSLSPSQPQHF. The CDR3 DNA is TGTGCCAGCAGTTTGTCCCCAAGTCAGCCCCAGCATTTT.

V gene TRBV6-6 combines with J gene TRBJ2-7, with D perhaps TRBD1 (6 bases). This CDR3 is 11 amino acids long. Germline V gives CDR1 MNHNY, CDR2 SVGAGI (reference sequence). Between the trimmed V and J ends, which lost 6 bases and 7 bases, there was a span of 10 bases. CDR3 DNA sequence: TGTGCCAGCAGCTTACAGGGTGAGCAGTACTTC. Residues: CASSLQGEQYF.

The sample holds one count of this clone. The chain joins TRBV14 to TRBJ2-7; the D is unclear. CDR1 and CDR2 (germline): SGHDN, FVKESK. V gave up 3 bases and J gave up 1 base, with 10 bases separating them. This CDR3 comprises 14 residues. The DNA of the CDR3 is TGTGCCAGCAGCCAGCTGGGTATGTCCTACGAGCAGTACTTC. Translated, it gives CASSQLGMSYEQYF.

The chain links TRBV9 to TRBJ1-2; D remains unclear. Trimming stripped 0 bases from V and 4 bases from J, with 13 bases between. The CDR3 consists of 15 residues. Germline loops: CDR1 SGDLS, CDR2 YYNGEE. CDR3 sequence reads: CASSVVSGGGYGYTF. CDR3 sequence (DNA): TGTGCCAGCAGCGTAGTGTCAGGAGGAGGCTATGGCTACACCTTC.

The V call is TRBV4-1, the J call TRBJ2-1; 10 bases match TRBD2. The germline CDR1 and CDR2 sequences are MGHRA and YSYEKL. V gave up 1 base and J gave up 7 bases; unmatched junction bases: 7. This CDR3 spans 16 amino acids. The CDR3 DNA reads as TGCGCCAGCAGCCAAGGCACAGCGGGGGGGCTAAATGAGCAGTTCTTC. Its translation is CASSQGTAGGLNEQFF.

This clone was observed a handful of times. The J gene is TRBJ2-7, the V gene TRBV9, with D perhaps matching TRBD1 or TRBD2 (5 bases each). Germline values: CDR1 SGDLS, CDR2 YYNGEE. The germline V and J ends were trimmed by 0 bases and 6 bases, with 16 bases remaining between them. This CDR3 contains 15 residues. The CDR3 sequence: CASSVGVSGGTEQYF. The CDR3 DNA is TGTGCCAGCAGCGTAGGTGTGTCAGGTGGGACCGAGCAGTACTTC.

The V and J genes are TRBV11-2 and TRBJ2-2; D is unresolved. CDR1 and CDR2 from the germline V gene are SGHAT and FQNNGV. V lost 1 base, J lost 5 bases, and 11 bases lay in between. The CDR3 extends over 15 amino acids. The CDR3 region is CASSLGAAVTGELFF. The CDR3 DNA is TGTGCCAGCAGCTTAGGTGCGGCTGTGACCGGGGAGCTGTTTTTT.

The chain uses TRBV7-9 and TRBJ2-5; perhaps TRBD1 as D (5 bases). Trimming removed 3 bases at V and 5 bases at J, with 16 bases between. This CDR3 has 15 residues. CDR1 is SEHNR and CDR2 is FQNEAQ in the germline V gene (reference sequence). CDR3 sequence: CASSFSLGQLETQYF. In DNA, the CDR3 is TGTGCCAGCAGCTTTTCATTGGGGCAGCTGGAGACCCAGTACTTC.

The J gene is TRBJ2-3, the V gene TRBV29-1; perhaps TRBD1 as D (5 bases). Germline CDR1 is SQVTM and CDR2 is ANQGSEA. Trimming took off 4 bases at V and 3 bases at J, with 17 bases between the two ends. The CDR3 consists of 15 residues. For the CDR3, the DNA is TGCAGCGTTGGAAGAAGGGGCGCTGAGACAGATACGCAGTATTTT. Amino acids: CSVGRRGAETDTQYF.

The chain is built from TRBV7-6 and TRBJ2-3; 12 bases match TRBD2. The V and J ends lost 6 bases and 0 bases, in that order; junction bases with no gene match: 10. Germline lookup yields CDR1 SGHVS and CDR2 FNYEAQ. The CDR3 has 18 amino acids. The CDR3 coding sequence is TGTGCCAGCAGTCACTTACTAGCGGGAGGCCTAAGCACAGATACGCAGTATTTT. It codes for CASSHLLAGGLSTDTQYF.

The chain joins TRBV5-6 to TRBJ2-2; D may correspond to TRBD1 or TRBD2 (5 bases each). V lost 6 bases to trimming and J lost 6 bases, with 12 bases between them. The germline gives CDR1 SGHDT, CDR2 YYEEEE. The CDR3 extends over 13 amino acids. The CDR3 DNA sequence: TGTGCCAGCAACCCCAGAGGGGCCGGGGAGCTGTTTTTT. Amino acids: CASNPRGAGELFF.

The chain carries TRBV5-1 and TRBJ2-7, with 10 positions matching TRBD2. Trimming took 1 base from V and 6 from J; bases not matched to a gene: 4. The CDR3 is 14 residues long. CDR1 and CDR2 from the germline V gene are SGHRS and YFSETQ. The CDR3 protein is CASSLPSGSFEQYF. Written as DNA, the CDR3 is TGCGCCAGCAGCTTGCCTAGCGGGAGCTTCGAGCAGTACTTC.

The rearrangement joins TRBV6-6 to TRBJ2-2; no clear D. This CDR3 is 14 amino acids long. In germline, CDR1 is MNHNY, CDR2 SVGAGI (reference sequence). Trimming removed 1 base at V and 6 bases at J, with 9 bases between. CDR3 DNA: TGTGCCAGCAGTTACTACGAGCTGGCCGGGGAGCTGTTTTTT. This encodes CASSYYELAGELFF.

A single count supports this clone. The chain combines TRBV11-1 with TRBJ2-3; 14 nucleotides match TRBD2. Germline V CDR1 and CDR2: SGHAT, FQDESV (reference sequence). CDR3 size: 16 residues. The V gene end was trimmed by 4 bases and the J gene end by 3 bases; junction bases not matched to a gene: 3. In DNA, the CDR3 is TGTGCCAGCAGCTCGACTAGCGGGGGGGCAACAGATACGCAGTATTTT. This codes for CASSSTSGGATDTQYF. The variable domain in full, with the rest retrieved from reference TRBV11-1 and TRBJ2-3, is EAEVAQSPRYKITEKSQAVAFWCDPISGHATLYWYRQILGQGPELLVQFQDESVVDDSQLPKDRFSAERLKGVDSTLKIQPAELGDSAMYLCASSSTSGGATDTQYFGPGTRLTVL.

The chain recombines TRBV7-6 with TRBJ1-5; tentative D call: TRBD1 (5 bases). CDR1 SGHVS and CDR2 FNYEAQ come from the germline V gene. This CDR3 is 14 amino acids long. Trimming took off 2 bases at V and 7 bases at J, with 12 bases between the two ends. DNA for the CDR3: TGTGCCAGCAGCTTACTCGGGGGAGGGCAGCCCCAGCATTTT. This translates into CASSLLGGGQPQHF.

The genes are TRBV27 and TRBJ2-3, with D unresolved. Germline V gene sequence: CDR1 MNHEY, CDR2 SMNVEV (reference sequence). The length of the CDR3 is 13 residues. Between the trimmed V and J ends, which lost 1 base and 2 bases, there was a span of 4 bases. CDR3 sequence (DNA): TGTGCCAGCAGTTTATTCCTCACAGATACGCAGTATTTT. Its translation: CASSLFLTDTQYF.

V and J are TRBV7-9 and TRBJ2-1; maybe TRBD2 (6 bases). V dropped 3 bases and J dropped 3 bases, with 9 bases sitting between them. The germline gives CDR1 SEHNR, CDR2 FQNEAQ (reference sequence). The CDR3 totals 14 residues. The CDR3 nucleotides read TGTGCCAGCAGCTTCGGAGGGGACTACAATGAGCAGTTCTTC. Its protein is CASSFGGDYNEQFF.

The CDR3 DNA follows: TGTGCCAGCAGCACGAGGGCAGGGAGCAATGAGCAGTTCTTC. Translated: CASSTRAGSNEQFF. The chain links TRBV2 to TRBJ2-1; the D gene could be TRBD1 or TRBD2 (5 bases each). CDR3 length: 14 residues. Trimming removed 6 bases at V and 6 bases at J, with 15 bases between. Germline CDR1 is SNHLY and CDR2 is FYNNEI.